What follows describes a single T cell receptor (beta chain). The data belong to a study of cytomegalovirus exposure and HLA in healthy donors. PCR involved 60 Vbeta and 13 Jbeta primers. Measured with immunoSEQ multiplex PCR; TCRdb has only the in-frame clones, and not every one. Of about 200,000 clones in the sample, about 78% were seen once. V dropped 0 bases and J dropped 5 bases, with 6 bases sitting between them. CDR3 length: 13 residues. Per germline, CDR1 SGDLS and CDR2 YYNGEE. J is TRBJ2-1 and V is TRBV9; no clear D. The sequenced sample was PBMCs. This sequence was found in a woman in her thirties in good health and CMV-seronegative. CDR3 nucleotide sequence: TGTGCCAGCAGCGTAGCTAGAAACAATGAGCAGTTCTTC. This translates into CASSVARNNEQFF. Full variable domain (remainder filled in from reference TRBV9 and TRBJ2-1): DSGVTQTPKHLITATGQRVTLRCSPRSGDLSVYWYQQSLDQGLQFLIQYYNGEERAKGNILERFSAQQFPDLHSELNLSSLELGDSALYFCASSVARNNEQFFGPGTRLTVL.